This T cell receptor beta chain was captured in a study of T cell responses to AZD1222 COVID-19 vaccine. Germline V gene sequence: CDR1 KGHSH, CDR2 LQKENI. The CDR3 covers 16 residues. V lost 3 bases and J 6 bases, leaving 15 bases between the germline ends. Assay: immunoSEQ multiplex PCR; the TCRdb copy retains only in-frame clones and omits some. The data contain fewer than 70,000 clones, over 85% of them singletons. The sample consisted of peripheral blood, taken on day 0 of AZD1222 vaccination. The receptor's source is an adult in good health. The V gene is TRBV18, the J gene TRBJ1-6; D perhaps matches TRBD1 (6 bases). The CDR3 protein is CASSPSVAGANSPLHF. The DNA of the CDR3 is TGTGCCAGCTCACCTTCGGTGGCAGGGGCTAATTCACCCCTCCACTTT. Filled out from reference TRBV18 and TRBJ1-6, the complete variable domain reads NAGVMQNPRHLVRRRGQEARLRCSPMKGHSHVYWYRQLPEEGLKFMVYLQKENIIDESGMPKERFSAEFPKEGPSILRIQQVVRGDSAAYFCASSPSVAGANSPLHFGNGTRLTVT.